These T cell receptor beta chains were read from a single sample in a study of blood T cell repertoires in COVID-19. Libraries were prepared by immunoSEQ multiplex PCR; TCRdb keeps only in-frame clonotypes and omits some of them. The data contain over 200,000 clones, roughly 84% of them seen just once; the ten biggest clones take up 15% to 20%. What was sequenced was peripheral blood. Source of these receptors: an elderly woman with active or convalescent COVID-19. Each CDR3 is given with its conserved first and last residue. D genes are given only for firm matches. Clone size is not always given. Where it is, it says once, few, many or a class for expanded clones.

clone_size j_call d_call v_call cdr3_nt cdr3_aa
NA TRBJ2-2 TRBD2 TRBV6-2/TRBV6-3 TGTGCCAGCAGCCAGGGCGGGGGTAACACCGGGGAGCTGTTTTTT CASSQGGGNTGELFF
NA TRBJ1-4 NA TRBV28 TGTGCCAGCAGTTCCCCGGCAGCGACTCGGGAAAAACTGTTTTTT CASSSPAATREKLFF
NA TRBJ2-3 TRBD2 TRBV7-2 TGTGCCAGCAGCTCGCGACTAGCGGGAGGTGGCACAGATACGCAGTATTTT CASSSRLAGGGTDTQYF
NA TRBJ2-1 NA TRBV9 TGTGCCAGCAGCGTAGATCCCGGACACTACAATGAGCAGTTCTTC CASSVDPGHYNEQFF
few TRBJ2-3 TRBD2 TRBV28 TGTGCCAGTCCCCCCAGCGGGAATGCAGATACGCAGTATTTT CASPPSGNADTQYF
NA TRBJ1-2 NA TRBV7-2 TGTGCCAGCAGCTTACCTAAAACAGGGCTCGGTGGTTACTTTGGCTACACCTTC CASSLPKTGLGGYFGYTF
NA TRBJ2-3 NA TRBV4-3 TGCGCCAGCAGCCAAGATTTAGGGAGAGATACGCAGTATTTT CASSQDLGRDTQYF
NA TRBJ2-1 NA TRBV6-6 TGTGCCAGCAACGGCGGCTACAATGAGCAGTTCTTC CASNGGYNEQFF
few TRBJ1-2 NA TRBV7-2 TGTGCCAGCAGCTCAGGGGTTGTGAGGGCTGGCTACACCTTC CASSSGVVRAGYTF
few TRBJ2-2 NA TRBV3-1/TRBV3-2 TGTGCCAGCAGCCATCGTTACACCGACACCGGGGAGCTGTTTTTT CASSHRYTDTGELFF
NA TRBJ2-3 NA TRBV29-1 TGCAGCGTGGGGGCCCAGGCCCACACAGATACGCAGTATTTT CSVGAQAHTDTQYF
NA TRBJ2-3 TRBD1 TRBV11-2 TGTGCCAGCAGCCCGCCCGGGACAGGGGTGGCAGATACGCAGTATTTT CASSPPGTGVADTQYF
NA TRBJ2-7 NA TRBV21-1 TGTGCCAGCAGCAGGGGACCCCCGCGGGGCTACGAGCAGTACTTC CASSRGPPRGYEQYF
NA TRBJ2-3 TRBD2 TRBV5-1 TGCGCCAGCAGCCAGGGACTAGCGGGGGGCACAGATACGCAGTATTTT CASSQGLAGGTDTQYF
NA TRBJ1-1 TRBD1 TRBV27 TGTGCCAGCAGAATGCCCTCGACAGGGAAAGACACTGAAGCTTTCTTT CASRMPSTGKDTEAFF
NA TRBJ1-2 TRBD1 TRBV6-2/TRBV6-3 TGTGCCAGCAGTTACGCCGGGACAGGGGAGTATGGCTACACCTTC CASSYAGTGEYGYTF
NA TRBJ2-5 TRBD2 TRBV10-3 TGTGCCATCAGGGAATCGAGCGGGGGCCAAGAGACCCAGTACTTC CAIRESSGGQETQYF
once TRBJ2-1 NA TRBV5-3 TGTGCCAGAAGCACCGCTAGCAGTTACAATGAGCAGTTCTTC CARSTASSYNEQFF
NA TRBJ2-5 TRBD1 TRBV6-2/TRBV6-3 TGTGCCACCAGTCAGGGGGACACCCAGTACTTC CATSQGDTQYF
NA TRBJ1-6 NA TRBV5-4 TGTGCCAGCAGCTTGGCCGGGAGGGACTCACCCCTCCACTTT CASSLAGRDSPLHF
NA TRBJ2-7 NA TRBV28 TGTACCAGCAGTTTAGTGGTCGGCAGGTACTACGAGCAGTACTTC CTSSLVVGRYYEQYF
NA TRBJ1-5 NA TRBV29-1 TGCAGCGCCACTTCGGACAGTTCCAATCAGCCCCAGCATTTT CSATSDSSNQPQHF
NA TRBJ1-6 NA TRBV27 TGTGCCAGCAGCTCTAATTCACCCCTCCACTTT CASSSNSPLHF
NA TRBJ1-1 NA TRBV6-1 TGTGCCAGCAGCGAACCAGGGAGCAGGGGTGGGAACACTGAAGCTTTCTTT CASSEPGSRGGNTEAFF